A selection of T cell receptor beta chains follows, all from one sample in a study of cytomegalovirus exposure and HLA in healthy donors. Method: immunoSEQ multiplex PCR; TCRdb's copy keeps in-frame clones and lacks some. Of about 120,000 clones in the sample, 65% to 80% were seen once. The specimen sequenced was PBMCs. The receptors originated from a man in his sixties in good health and CMV-seropositive. The CDR3 runs from the conserved cysteine through the conserved F or W. The D gene is left open where the match is weak. Not every row has a clone size; where given, it reads once, few, many or a size class.

abundance: once; v_gene: TRBV6-6; d_gene: TRBD1; j_gene: TRBJ1-2; CDR3aa: CASSFTGGNYGYTF; CDR3nt: TGTGCCAGCAGTTTCACAGGGGGCAACTATGGCTACACCTTC
abundance: NA; v_gene: TRBV7-5; d_gene: NA; j_gene: TRBJ1-5; CDR3aa: CARSPGGQPQHF; CDR3nt: TGTGCCAGAAGCCCAGGGGGGCAGCCCCAGCATTTT
abundance: few; v_gene: TRBV4-2; d_gene: TRBD2; j_gene: TRBJ2-7; CDR3aa: CASSQGGGSGNNEQYF; CDR3nt: TGTGCCAGCAGCCAAGGAGGAGGTAGCGGGAACAACGAGCAGTACTTC
abundance: NA; v_gene: TRBV7-9; d_gene: TRBD1; j_gene: TRBJ1-1; CDR3aa: CASSFTGGMTEAFF; CDR3nt: TGTGCCAGCAGCTTTACAGGGGGTATGACTGAAGCTTTCTTT
abundance: NA; v_gene: TRBV6-1; d_gene: NA; j_gene: TRBJ1-4; CDR3aa: CASSEVRREKLFF; CDR3nt: TGTGCCAGCAGTGAAGTGCGTCGGGAAAAACTGTTTTTT
abundance: NA; v_gene: TRBV11-2; d_gene: NA; j_gene: TRBJ2-5; CDR3aa: CASSLVGQGGETQYF; CDR3nt: TGTGCCAGCAGCTTAGTCGGGCAGGGTGGAGAGACCCAGTACTTC
abundance: NA; v_gene: TRBV29-1; d_gene: NA; j_gene: TRBJ1-3; CDR3aa: CSVERAGGNTIYF; CDR3nt: TGCAGCGTTGAACGGGCGGGGGGAAACACCATATATTTT
abundance: NA; v_gene: TRBV2; d_gene: TRBD1; j_gene: TRBJ1-1; CDR3aa: CASIRTGRAEAFF; CDR3nt: TGTGCCAGCATTAGGACAGGTCGTGCTGAAGCTTTCTTT
abundance: NA; v_gene: TRBV30; d_gene: TRBD1; j_gene: TRBJ2-7; CDR3aa: CAWSIPRGQGISYEQYF; CDR3nt: TGTGCCTGGAGCATCCCCAGAGGACAGGGAATATCCTACGAGCAGTACTTC
abundance: few; v_gene: TRBV30; d_gene: NA; j_gene: TRBJ1-1; CDR3aa: CAWSRGRFGEAFF; CDR3nt: TGTGCCTGGAGTCGAGGGAGGTTTGGGGAAGCTTTCTTT
abundance: NA; v_gene: TRBV7-9; d_gene: NA; j_gene: TRBJ1-1; CDR3aa: CASSHTVRRTEAFF; CDR3nt: TGTGCCAGCAGCCATACCGTCCGGAGAACTGAAGCTTTCTTT
abundance: once; v_gene: TRBV7-9; d_gene: TRBD2; j_gene: TRBJ2-1; CDR3aa: CSSSLGGSGSSYNEQFF; CDR3nt: TGTTCCAGCAGCTTAGGTGGTAGCGGGAGCTCCTACAATGAGCAGTTCTTC
abundance: NA; v_gene: TRBV9; d_gene: NA; j_gene: TRBJ2-2; CDR3aa: CASSVGWSTGELFF; CDR3nt: TGTGCCAGCAGCGTAGGGTGGAGCACCGGGGAGCTGTTTTTT